A selection of T cell receptor beta chains follows, all from one sample in a study of graft-versus-host responses after intestinal transplantation. Their antigens remain unidentified. Some clones are missing from TCRdb's copy, which holds only in-frame ones; the method was immunoSEQ multiplex PCR. The sample carries approximately 110,000 clones, roughly nine tenths recorded once. Sequenced here: unstimulated CD4+ T cells sorted from spleen or lymph node cells, sampled before transplant. The receptors originated from a human donor who was the organ donor for an intestinal transplant. CDR3s include the opening cysteine and the closing phenylalanine or tryptophan. Fields, in order: D gene, V gene, J gene, clone size, CDR3 protein, CDR3 DNA. D genes are given only for firm matches. The size field is filled for only some rows; it gives once, few, many or a size class.

D: -; V: TRBV6-1; J: TRBJ1-4; size: -; CDR3: CASSEEGWEKLFF; DNA: TGTGCCAGCAGTGAGGAGGGTTGGGAAAAACTGTTTTTT
D: -; V: TRBV7-2; J: TRBJ1-2; size: -; CDR3: CASSFSPGHYGYTF; DNA: TGTGCCAGCAGCTTTAGCCCAGGCCACTATGGCTACACCTTC
D: -; V: TRBV7-9; J: TRBJ1-3; size: -; CDR3: CASSLGVGHLSGNTIYF; DNA: TGTGCCAGCAGCTTAGGGGTGGGACACCTCTCTGGAAACACCATATATTTT
D: TRBD2; V: TRBV27; J: TRBJ2-1; size: -; CDR3: CASSLRARGLAGGSYNEQFF; DNA: TGTGCCAGCAGTTTACGAGCCCGAGGACTAGCGGGGGGATCCTACAATGAGCAGTTCTTC
D: -; V: TRBV5-7; J: TRBJ1-2; size: -; CDR3: CASSLAGTYGYTF; DNA: TGTGCCAGCAGCTTGGCGGGGACCTATGGCTACACCTTC
D: TRBD2; V: TRBV7-2; J: TRBJ2-3; size: -; CDR3: CASSFRRGLAGVDTQYF; DNA: TGTGCCAGCAGCTTCCGGAGGGGACTAGCGGGAGTAGATACGCAGTATTTT
D: TRBD2; V: TRBV12-5; J: TRBJ2-3; size: -; CDR3: CASGLVRVAGGTDTQYF; DNA: TGTGCTAGTGGTTTGGTAAGGGTAGCGGGAGGCACAGATACGCAGTATTTT
D: -; V: TRBV5-5; J: TRBJ2-1; size: -; CDR3: CASSLSSGAGSSYNEQFF; DNA: TGTGCCAGCAGCTTGTCCTCTGGGGCGGGAAGCTCCTACAATGAGCAGTTCTTC
D: TRBD2; V: TRBV10-2; J: TRBJ2-1; size: -; CDR3: CASSLAGASSNEQFF; DNA: TGCGCCAGCAGCCTAGCGGGAGCCAGCTCCAATGAGCAGTTCTTC
D: -; V: TRBV21-1; J: TRBJ1-4; size: once; CDR3: CASSQGPVSTNEKLFF; DNA: TGTGCCAGCAGCCAGGGCCCAGTATCAACTAATGAAAAACTGTTTTTT
D: -; V: TRBV2; J: TRBJ2-7; size: -; CDR3: CASSEDGQFSYEQYF; DNA: TGTGCCAGCAGTGAAGATGGACAGTTCTCCTACGAGCAGTACTTC
D: -; V: TRBV6-5; J: TRBJ2-2; size: -; CDR3: CASSYSRLGNTGELFF; DNA: TGTGCCAGCAGTTACTCACGGCTAGGGAACACCGGGGAGCTGTTTTTT
D: -; V: TRBV10-1; J: TRBJ2-7; size: -; CDR3: CASSPGTAGAYEQYF; DNA: TGCGCCAGCAGTCCGGGGACCGCCGGGGCCTACGAGCAGTACTTC
D: -; V: TRBV4-3; J: TRBJ2-5; size: -; CDR3: CASSRSTAHQETQYF; DNA: TGCGCCAGCAGCCGTAGTACAGCCCACCAAGAGACCCAGTACTTC
D: TRBD2; V: TRBV9; J: TRBJ2-2; size: -; CDR3: CASSVGLAGDHGELFF; DNA: TGTGCCAGCAGCGTAGGACTAGCGGGAGATCACGGGGAGCTGTTTTTT
D: -; V: TRBV30; J: TRBJ2-7; size: -; CDR3: CAWSERSEQYF; DNA: TGTGCCTGGAGTGAACGAAGCGAGCAGTACTTC
D: TRBD1; V: TRBV7-2; J: TRBJ2-5; size: -; CDR3: CASSMDRQGTQYF; DNA: TGTGCCAGCAGCATGGACAGGCAAGGGACCCAGTACTTC
D: TRBD1; V: TRBV27; J: TRBJ2-1; size: -; CDR3: CASKRQGIYYNEQFF; DNA: TGTGCCAGCAAGAGACAGGGGATTTACTACAATGAGCAGTTCTTC
D: -; V: TRBV19; J: TRBJ1-1; size: -; CDR3: CASSIRPVGTEAFF; DNA: TGTGCCAGTAGTATAAGACCCGTTGGGACTGAAGCTTTCTTT
D: -; V: TRBV28; J: TRBJ1-2; size: -; CDR3: CASSLSAPGVDYGYTF; DNA: TGTGCCAGCAGTTTATCCGCCCCAGGGGTCGACTATGGCTACACCTTC
D: TRBD2; V: TRBV18; J: TRBJ2-7; size: -; CDR3: CASSPSGRWFYEQYF; DNA: TGTGCCAGCTCCCCTAGCGGACGGTGGTTCTACGAGCAGTACTTC
D: TRBD2; V: TRBV18; J: TRBJ2-1; size: -; CDR3: CASSPPSGSNEQFF; DNA: TGTGCCAGCTCACCACCTAGCGGGAGCAATGAGCAGTTCTTC
D: -; V: TRBV29-1; J: TRBJ1-1; size: -; CDR3: CSVAPLTETAEAFF; DNA: TGCAGCGTTGCCCCGTTGACGGAGACGGCTGAAGCTTTCTTT
D: -; V: TRBV5-1; J: TRBJ2-3; size: -; CDR3: CASSKGRADTQYF; DNA: TGCGCCAGCAGTAAGGGCAGAGCAGATACGCAGTATTTT
D: TRBD2; V: TRBV5-4; J: TRBJ2-7; size: -; CDR3: CASSRVASGTHEQYF; DNA: TGTGCCAGCAGCCGGGTTGCTAGCGGGACCCACGAGCAGTACTTC
D: -; V: TRBV9; J: TRBJ2-4; size: -; CDR3: CASSVGPLAKNIQYF; DNA: TGTGCCAGCAGCGTGGGGCCCTTGGCCAAAAACATTCAGTACTTC
D: TRBD1; V: TRBV7-9; J: TRBJ1-4; size: -; CDR3: CASSSRVLPGGEKLFF; DNA: TGTGCCAGCAGCTCCCGTGTTTTGCCAGGGGGGGAAAAACTGTTTTTT
D: TRBD2; V: TRBV5-4; J: TRBJ2-2; size: -; CDR3: CASSLTSGRANTGELFF; DNA: TGTGCCAGCAGCTTGACTAGCGGGAGGGCGAACACCGGGGAGCTGTTTTTT
D: -; V: TRBV19; J: TRBJ1-1; size: -; CDR3: CASSSTVLTEAFF; DNA: TGTGCCAGTAGTTCGACAGTCCTCACTGAAGCTTTCTTT
D: TRBD1; V: TRBV6-5; J: TRBJ2-7; size: -; CDR3: CASRSGTGGLEQYF; DNA: TGTGCCAGCAGGTCCGGGACAGGGGGCCTCGAGCAGTACTTC
D: -; V: TRBV5-6; J: TRBJ1-1; size: -; CDR3: CASSRGANTEAFF; DNA: TGTGCCAGCAGCCGGGGGGCAAACACTGAAGCTTTCTTT
D: TRBD1; V: TRBV6-5; J: TRBJ1-2; size: -; CDR3: CASSVRTGLDGYTF; DNA: TGTGCCAGCAGTGTCCGGACAGGGTTGGATGGCTACACCTTC
D: -; V: TRBV11-1; J: TRBJ2-7; size: -; CDR3: CASSPFQGGEQYF; DNA: TGTGCCAGCAGCCCCTTCCAGGGGGGTGAGCAGTACTTC
D: TRBD1; V: TRBV5-4; J: TRBJ2-5; size: -; CDR3: CASSYGQGVVGAQETQYF; DNA: TGTGCCAGCAGCTACGGACAGGGGGTTGTGGGAGCGCAAGAGACCCAGTACTTC
D: TRBD1; V: TRBV7-9; J: TRBJ1-1; size: -; CDR3: CASSPGTGANTEAFF; DNA: TGTGCCAGCAGCCCGGGGACAGGGGCGAACACTGAAGCTTTCTTT
D: -; V: TRBV4-2; J: TRBJ1-1; size: -; CDR3: CASSQARDGTEAFF; DNA: TGTGCCAGCAGCCAAGCCAGGGATGGGACTGAAGCTTTCTTT
D: -; V: TRBV28; J: TRBJ2-2; size: -; CDR3: CASSLGNTGELFF; DNA: TGTGCCAGCAGTTTAGGGAACACCGGGGAGCTGTTTTTT
D: TRBD2; V: TRBV4-2; J: TRBJ2-1; size: -; CDR3: CASSQGLAGDEQFF; DNA: TGTGCCAGCAGCCAAGGACTAGCGGGAGATGAGCAGTTCTTC
D: TRBD1; V: TRBV7-9; J: TRBJ2-3; size: -; CDR3: CASSRQGADTQYF; DNA: TGTGCCAGCAGCAGACAGGGGGCAGATACGCAGTATTTT
D: -; V: TRBV18; J: TRBJ2-3; size: once; CDR3: CASSPLAGTDTQYF; DNA: TGTGCCAGCTCACCACTAGCGGGCACAGATACGCAGTATTTT
D: TRBD2; V: TRBV10-3; J: TRBJ2-3; size: -; CDR3: CAISDFGVAGGTDTQYF; DNA: TGTGCCATCAGTGACTTTGGGGTAGCGGGAGGCACAGATACGCAGTATTTT
D: -; V: TRBV5-4; J: TRBJ2-7; size: -; CDR3: CASSVRGVYEQYF; DNA: TGTGCCAGCAGCGTTAGGGGGGTATACGAGCAGTACTTC